The 30 T cell receptor beta chains below were found in one sample sequenced in a study of blood T cell repertoires in COVID-19. Repertoires were generated with immunoSEQ multiplex PCR, while TCRdb's copy carries only in-frame clones and drops some. The sample records under 200,000 clones, 87% being singletons. Sequenced material: peripheral blood. These receptor sequences come from a man aged 55 to 70 with active or convalescent COVID-19.

The gene calls are TRBV3-1 (or the pseudogene TRBV3-2) and TRBJ1-1, with a tentative D call TRBD1 (6 bases). Trimming removed 2 bases from V and 1 base from J, with 8 bases in between. This CDR3 is 14 amino acids long. Germline V lookup: CDR1 LGHDT, CDR2 YNNKEL (reference sequence). The CDR3 sequence is CASSQPTGNTEAFF. The CDR3 nucleotides are TGTGCCAGCAGCCAACCGACAGGGAACACTGAAGCTTTCTTT.

This sequence joins TRBV27 and TRBJ1-5; 7 bases fit TRBD1. The germline V gene encodes CDR1 MNHEY and CDR2 SMNVEV (reference sequence). The trim removed 2 bases at V and 8 bases at J, leaving 6 bases unmatched. The CDR3 runs to 14 residues. CDR3 nucleotides: TGTGCCAGCAGTTTAGTCAGGGGGGAGAAGCCCCAGCATTTT. As protein: CASSLVRGEKPQHF.

This clone was seen a single time. This chain links TRBV29-1 with TRBJ1-6, with D perhaps matching TRBD1 (6 bases). CDR1 is SQVTM and CDR2 is ANQGSEA in the germline V gene. V lost 0 bases and J lost 9, with 24 bases in between. CDR3 length equals 18 residues. The chain's CDR3 is CSVEDHLPCTGMSSPLHF. CDR3 DNA: TGCAGCGTTGAAGATCATCTACCATGTACAGGGATGAGTTCACCCCTCCACTTT.

This chain connects TRBV4-1 to TRBJ1-2; 7 bases line up with TRBD1. After removal of 2 bases from V and 1 base from J, the junction contained 10 bases not matched to a gene. CDR3 length equals 17 residues. Germline CDR1 and CDR2: MGHRA and YSYEKL. Here the CDR3 DNA reads TGCGCCAGCAGCCAAACGCCGACGACAGGGCGTAACTATGGCTACACCTTC. This encodes CASSQTPTTGRNYGYTF.

The V call is TRBV5-1, the J call TRBJ2-5; D unclear. The ends were cut back, 1 base at V and 3 bases at J, with 7 bases in the middle. The CDR3 is 13 residues long. From germline, CDR1 is SGHRS and CDR2 YFSETQ. The CDR3 sequence is CASSLLAEETQYF. The CDR3 DNA reads TGCGCCAGCAGCTTGCTTGCGGAAGAGACCCAGTACTTC.

This clone showed up just once. The chain couples TRBV7-3 to TRBJ1-6, with D perhaps matching TRBD1 (5 bases). The CDR3 consists of 16 residues. Per the germline V gene, CDR1 is SGHTA and CDR2 is FQGTGA. The V gene lost 2 bases and the J gene lost 0 bases, with 8 bases spanning the gap. CDR3 amino acids: CASSLGDSSYNSPLHF. In DNA, the CDR3 is TGTGCCAGCAGCTTAGGCGACAGCTCCTATAATTCACCCCTCCACTTT.

The V and J genes are TRBV3-1 (or the pseudogene TRBV3-2) and TRBJ1-3; no firm D call. The germline V gene has CDR1 LGHDT and CDR2 YNNKEL (reference sequence). V was pared by 4 bases and J by 3 bases, with 16 bases between. The CDR3 is 16 amino acids. In DNA, the CDR3 is TGTGCCAGCAGCCGCCGACCCTCACGACTTGGAAACACCATATATTTT. It encodes CASSRRPSRLGNTIYF.

The gene calls are TRBV30 and TRBJ1-2; 10 bases agree with TRBD1. The CDR3 contains 17 residues. Germline V lookup: CDR1 GTSNPN, CDR2 SVGIG (reference sequence). The junction had 14 bases not matched to a gene; V was cut back by 2 bases and J by 5 bases. The CDR3 coding sequence is TGTGCCTGGAGTCCCCTCCGGGACAGGGGAGTCTGGTATGGCTACACCTTC. It specifies CAWSPLRDRGVWYGYTF.

V usage is TRBV5-1 and J usage is TRBJ2-3; 7 nucleotides agree with TRBD2. V lost 0 bases, J lost 1 base, and 8 bases stayed unmatched. Germline assignment: CDR1 SGHRS and CDR2 YFSETQ. The CDR3 runs 17 residues. The CDR3 DNA reads as TGCGCCAGCAGCTTGGCCATGGGGGGGTTAGGCACAGATACGCAGTATTTT. It translates to CASSLAMGGLGTDTQYF. Based on the CDR3 plus reference TRBV5-1 and TRBJ2-3, the full variable domain is KAGVTQTPRYLIKTRGQQVTLSCSPISGHRSVSWYQQTPGQGLQFLFEYFSETQRNKGNFPGRFSGRQFSNSRSEMNVSTLELGDSALYLCASSLAMGGLGTDTQYFGPGTRLTVL.

The chain joins TRBV5-1 to TRBJ1-2, with TRBD1 matching over 10 bases. Germline lookup yields CDR1 SGHRS and CDR2 YFSETQ. This CDR3 contains 14 residues. V shed 3 bases and J 4 bases; nucleotides not matched to a gene: 3. The CDR3 nucleotides read TGCGCCAGCAGCTGGGGACAGGGGACCTATGGCTACACCTTC. This sequence encodes CASSWGQGTYGYTF.

The chain couples TRBV19 to TRBJ1-2; D not resolved. From germline, CDR1 is LNHDA and CDR2 SQIVND (reference sequence). V lost 3 bases, J lost 4 bases, and 6 bases lay in between. There are 12 residues in the CDR3. CDR3 loop: CASSMQRYGYTF. DNA for the CDR3: TGTGCCAGTAGTATGCAGCGCTATGGCTACACCTTC. Supplemented by reference TRBV19 and TRBJ1-2, the full variable domain reads DGGITQSPKYLFRKEGQNVTLSCEQNLNHDAMYWYRQDPGQGLRLIYYSQIVNDFQKGDIAEGYSVSREKKESFPLTVTSAQKNPTAFYLCASSMQRYGYTFGSGTRLTVV.

This clone has a single count. The chain uses TRBV5-1 and TRBJ2-1; 8 bases align to TRBD2. With V trimmed by 2 bases and J by 5 bases, 9 bases remained unmatched. There are 16 residues in the CDR3. Germline V CDR1 and CDR2: SGHRS, YFSETQ. CDR3 in amino acids: CASSLRSGGDNNEQFF. The CDR3 DNA is TGCGCCAGCAGCTTAAGGTCCGGGGGGGATAACAATGAGCAGTTCTTC.

This chain links TRBV11-2 with TRBJ2-7, with D possibly matching TRBD1 (6 bases). The CDR3 length is 15 residues. Per germline, CDR1 SGHAT and CDR2 FQNNGV. Trimming pared 5 bases from V and 2 bases from J, leaving 16 bases between. This CDR3 reads CASSLGRGSPYEQYF. CDR3 in DNA: TGTGCCAGCAGCCTAGGTAGGGGGAGCCCCTACGAGCAGTACTTC.

The count of this clone is one. This chain joins TRBV20-1 and TRBJ1-3; the D gene is possibly TRBD1 (5 bases). Between the trimmed V and J ends, which lost 3 bases and 3 bases, there was a span of 9 bases. The CDR3 spans 13 residues. CDR1 DFQATT and CDR2 SNEGSKA come from the germline V gene (reference sequence). The DNA for the CDR3 is TGCAGTGCTAGTACGGGGGATGGAAACACCATATATTTT. It encodes CSASTGDGNTIYF.

There are a few counts of this clone. The genes are TRBV19 and TRBJ1-5, with TRBD1 matching 8 bases. The V gene end was trimmed by 7 bases and the J gene end by 7 bases; junction bases not matched to a gene: 6. CDR1 and CDR2 from the germline V gene are LNHDA and SQIVND (reference sequence). The CDR3 length is 13 residues. This chain's CDR3 is CASIDRGQQPQHF. The CDR3 DNA reads as TGTGCCAGTATTGACAGGGGACAGCAGCCCCAGCATTTT.

This clone appeared a single time. The J gene is TRBJ1-6, the V gene TRBV4-1; perhaps TRBD1 as D (5 bases). The CDR3 is 17 amino acids. Germline loops: CDR1 MGHRA, CDR2 YSYEKL. V gave up 4 bases and J gave up 6 bases, with 19 bases separating them. CDR3 amino acids: CASSPQGGAGGNSPLHF. The CDR3 coding sequence is TGCGCCAGCAGCCCCCAGGGTGGGGCCGGGGGTAATTCACCCCTCCACTTT.

The sample holds one count of this clone. The rearrangement uses TRBV4-1 and TRBJ2-1; 15 bases match TRBD2. The CDR3 spans 20 residues. Germline CDR1 is MGHRA and CDR2 is YSYEKL. The ends lost 3 bases at V and 0 bases at J; junction bases unmatched: 9. The CDR3 nucleotides are TGCGCCAGCAGCCAGTCCGGGACTAGCGGGGGGCCAAGCTCCTACAATGAGCAGTTCTTC. Translating gives CASSQSGTSGGPSSYNEQFF.

The chain uses TRBV10-1 and TRBJ1-2; D is unresolved. With 8 bases removed from V and 3 bases from J, the gap between germline ends came to 13 bases. Germline assignment: CDR1 WNHNN and CDR2 SYGVQD (reference sequence). CDR3 length: 13 residues. CDR3 residues: CASLGAGYYGYTF. DNA for the CDR3: TGCGCCAGCCTGGGCGCGGGGTACTATGGCTACACCTTC.

As DNA, the CDR3 is TGTGCCAGCAGGACCGGACAGGGGGATCCGTACTACACCTTC. Translating it yields CASRTGQGDPYYTF. The chain joins TRBV2 to TRBJ1-2; 10 bases agree with TRBD1. Germline assignment: CDR1 SNHLY and CDR2 FYNNEI. Unmatched junction bases numbered 11, after V lost 6 bases and J lost 10 bases. This CDR3 has 14 amino acids.

This chain joins TRBV18 and TRBJ2-3; D is possibly TRBD2 (6 bases). V dropped 3 bases and J dropped 4 bases, with 8 bases sitting between them. Germline V gives CDR1 KGHSH, CDR2 LQKENI. The CDR3 is made up of 13 amino acids. The CDR3 sequence is CASSPPGADTQYF. Written as DNA, the CDR3 is TGTGCCAGCTCACCCCCGGGGGCAGATACGCAGTATTTT.

This CDR3 is CASSTQGAINYGYTF. The CDR3 region has the DNA TGTGCCAGCAGTACCCAGGGGGCAATTAACTATGGCTACACCTTC. V gene TRBV27 combines with J gene TRBJ1-2; 8 nucleotides match TRBD1. Germline V gene data show CDR1 as MNHEY and CDR2 as SMNVEV (reference sequence). V lost 5 bases and J lost 1; bases outside the gene matches: 6. The CDR3 runs to 15 residues.

This clone was found once. V usage is TRBV14 and J usage is TRBJ2-7; tentative D call: TRBD1 (5 bases). V lost 0 bases and J 5 bases, leaving 11 bases between the germline ends. Per germline, CDR1 SGHDN and CDR2 FVKESK. CDR3 length: 14 residues. The CDR3: CASSQEAGRNEQYF. CDR3 nucleotide sequence: TGTGCCAGCAGCCAAGAGGCAGGGCGTAACGAGCAGTACTTC.

The chain joins TRBV27 to TRBJ1-2, with D perhaps TRBD1 (6 bases). Per germline, CDR1 MNHEY and CDR2 SMNVEV (reference sequence). CDR3 size: 15 residues. V lost 5 bases to trimming and J lost 0 bases, with 13 bases between them. The CDR3 is CASSPLRDTNYGYTF. The CDR3 coding sequence is TGTGCCAGCAGTCCTCTCAGGGACACTAACTATGGCTACACCTTC.

In the case of this clone: Different DNA sequences within this sample yield the same CDR3. V and J are TRBV3-1 (or the pseudogene TRBV3-2) and TRBJ2-4; perhaps TRBD1 as D (6 bases). The CDR3 sequence is 14 residues long. Germline CDR1 LGHDT, CDR2 YNNKEL (reference sequence). Trimming left V 6 bases short and J 3 bases short, with 12 bases between. CDR3 nucleotides: TGTGCCAGCAGTCGAGGGGGTGGCAAAAACATTCAGTACTTC. The encoded protein is CASSRGGGKNIQYF.

This rearrangement joins TRBV11-2 to TRBJ2-1; tentatively, D is TRBD1 (6 bases). Germline assignment: CDR1 SGHAT and CDR2 FQNNGV. The CDR3 runs 15 residues. V lost 6 bases to trimming and J lost 6 bases, with 18 bases between them. The CDR3 bases are TGTGCCAGCAGTCTAGGGGGATTCCGTATCAATGAGCAGTTCTTC. As protein: CASSLGGFRINEQFF.

This chain links TRBV6-5 with TRBJ1-2; 11 bases are a match to TRBD1. The V segment lost 5 bases and the J segment 8 bases; nucleotides outside the gene matches: 10. Germline CDR1 MNHEY, CDR2 SVGAGI. This CDR3 contains 15 residues. The CDR3 DNA is TGTGCCAGCAGTAATCCGGGACAGGGGGGATTAGGCTACACCTTC. Encoded protein: CASSNPGQGGLGYTF.

For the CDR3, the DNA is TGTGCCAGCAGTACAGCCGGGACAGGGTGGAAGGAGCAGTACTTC. Translation: CASSTAGTGWKEQYF. The gene calls are TRBV6-2 or TRBV6-3 and TRBJ2-7; 9 bases fit TRBD1. V gave up 5 bases and J gave up 7 bases; unmatched junction bases: 12. Germline V gene sequence: CDR1 MNHEY, CDR2 SVGEGT. The CDR3 extends over 15 amino acids.

V and J are TRBV19 and TRBJ2-2; the D gene is possibly TRBD2 (5 bases). The CDR3 extends over 16 amino acids. The germline V gene encodes CDR1 LNHDA and CDR2 SQIVND (reference sequence). V was pared by 5 bases and J by 1 base, with 14 bases between. The CDR3 nucleotides read TGTGCCAGTAGTTCTATCGGGAATTTGAACACCGGGGAGCTGTTTTTT. Translating it yields CASSSIGNLNTGELFF.

This clone was seen just once. This chain joins TRBV5-1 and TRBJ2-3, with D hard to call. Trimming left V 0 bases short and J 1 base short, with 6 bases between. The germline V gene encodes CDR1 SGHRS and CDR2 YFSETQ. The length of the CDR3 is 14 residues. CDR3 sequence: CASSLEAGTDTQYF. DNA for the CDR3: TGCGCCAGCAGCTTGGAGGCGGGCACAGATACGCAGTATTTT.

This chain connects TRBV5-1 to TRBJ2-5, with a possible D match to TRBD2 (5 bases). The CDR3 extends over 13 amino acids. The V and J ends lost 2 bases and 6 bases respectively, with 11 bases between them. Germline V gene data show CDR1 as SGHRS and CDR2 as YFSETQ. The CDR3 loop is CASSLQREQTQYF. The CDR3, as DNA: TGCGCCAGCAGCTTACAGAGGGAACAGACCCAGTACTTC. Looking up the rest from reference TRBV5-1 and TRBJ2-5 gives the full variable domain: KAGVTQTPRYLIKTRGQQVTLSCSPISGHRSVSWYQQTPGQGLQFLFEYFSETQRNKGNFPGRFSGRQFSNSRSEMNVSTLELGDSALYLCASSLQREQTQYFGPGTRLLVL.